The rows below give T cell receptor beta chains drawn from one sample of a study of blood T cell repertoires in COVID-19. This table comes from immunoSEQ multiplex PCR, and its TCRdb copy is limited to in-frame clones, with some not included. The sample carries approximately 270,000 clones, more than 75% recorded once. The sequencing input was peripheral blood. Source of these receptors: a man in his forties with active or convalescent COVID-19. CDR3s include the opening cysteine and the closing phenylalanine or tryptophan. D genes are given only for firm matches. Size values are once, few and many counts, or a class for expanded clones, and some rows have none.

D	V	size	J	DNA	CDR3
.	TRBV6-5	.	TRBJ2-1	TGTGCCAGCACGCGGACTACAGCATACAATGAGCAGTTCTTC	CASTRTTAYNEQFF
.	TRBV19	.	TRBJ2-3	TGTGCCAGTAGTATCGACAGTCCCACAGATACGCAGTATTTT	CASSIDSPTDTQYF
.	TRBV9	.	TRBJ2-1	TGTGCCAGCAGCGGACCCCAGGGATCTGATGAGCAGTTCTTC	CASSGPQGSDEQFF
.	TRBV14	.	TRBJ1-1	TGTGCCAGCAGCCAAAGGGCGGGGGACACTGAAGCTTTCTTT	CASSQRAGDTEAFF
TRBD1	TRBV29-1	.	TRBJ2-1	TGCAGCGTTGAGGGGACAGGGTCCTACAATGAGCAGTTCTTC	CSVEGTGSYNEQFF
TRBD1	TRBV5-1	.	TRBJ1-6	TGCGCCAGCAGCTTGGAACCAGGGGGGAATTCACCCCTCCACTTT	CASSLEPGGNSPLHF
TRBD1	TRBV5-1	.	TRBJ2-7	TGCGCCAGCAGCCCACGACAGGGGGAAGGCGGAGAGCAGTACTTC	CASSPRQGEGGEQYF
TRBD2	TRBV5-4	once	TRBJ2-1	TGTGCCAGCAGCGTAGCGGGGGGGACGAATGAGCAGTTCTTC	CASSVAGGTNEQFF
TRBD1	TRBV14	.	TRBJ2-3	TGTGCCAGCAGCCGATCCGGGACAGGGGTTCTCACAGATACGCAGTATTTT	CASSRSGTGVLTDTQYF
TRBD2	TRBV6-5	.	TRBJ2-7	TGTGCCAGCAGTTTAAGGACTAGCGGGAGTGGCGAGCAGTACTTC	CASSLRTSGSGEQYF
TRBD1	TRBV29-1	.	TRBJ1-2	TGCAGCGTTTGGACAGGGGGTATTGACTATGGCTACACCTTC	CSVWTGGIDYGYTF
TRBD1	TRBV19	.	TRBJ1-2	TGTGCCAGTACCTCCGGGACAGGGAGAAACTATGGCTACACCTTC	CASTSGTGRNYGYTF
.	TRBV6-5	.	TRBJ1-4	TGTGCCACGGACAGACCTAATGAAAAACTGTTTTTT	CATDRPNEKLFF
.	TRBV2	once	TRBJ2-7	TGTGCCAGCAGGATAGGGACTTCACGGGAGCAGTACTTC	CASRIGTSREQYF
.	TRBV27	.	TRBJ2-7	TGTGCCAGCAGTCAGGGGCGACAGGACTACGAGCAGTACTTC	CASSQGRQDYEQYF
.	TRBV4-1	.	TRBJ1-4	TGCGCCAGCAGCCAAGATTCAGTCCGGCCGGGAGAAAAACTGTTTTTT	CASSQDSVRPGEKLFF
TRBD1	TRBV19	.	TRBJ1-2	TGTGCCAGTAGTACACCAAGGACAGGGATCGTCTATGGCTACACCTTC	CASSTPRTGIVYGYTF
.	TRBV4-1	.	TRBJ2-6	TGCGCCAGCAGCCTGCTGCGGGTTGGGCTCGGGGCCAACGTCCTGACTTTC	CASSLLRVGLGANVLTF
TRBD1	TRBV5-1	.	TRBJ2-1	TGCGCCAGCAGCTATTCGCCCGGGACAGAATACAATGAGCAGTTCTTC	CASSYSPGTEYNEQFF
.	TRBV30	.	TRBJ1-5	TGTGCCTGGAGTGTAGGGCAGGGAGGGCAGCCCCAGCATTTT	CAWSVGQGGQPQHF
TRBD2	TRBV10-3	.	TRBJ2-1	TGTGCCATCGGCCTGGGGGGGAGCTCCTACAATGAGCAGTTCTTC	CAIGLGGSSYNEQFF
TRBD2	TRBV6-5	.	TRBJ2-3	TGTGCCAGCATTAGCGGGAGATTTTCAGATACGCAGTATTTT	CASISGRFSDTQYF
.	TRBV27	.	TRBJ1-5	TGTGCCAGCAGTGTGACGGGGGGTGGTCAGCCCCAGCATTTT	CASSVTGGGQPQHF